These 14 T cell receptor beta chains were sequenced from one sample in a study of patients and donors after allogeneic stem cell transplantation. TCRdb independently ran MiXCR on the RT-PCR reads; one entry per CDR3 protein. The repertoire holds approximately 200,000 distinct CDR3 sequences, approximately 41% seen once, with approximately 32% in the top ten. Sequencing was done on a sample of blood, either unsorted or a sorted T cell fraction (not recorded which). Every receptor here comes from a human donor who was either an allogeneic HSCT recipient or a stem cell or donor lymphocyte infusion donor (not recorded which). It is not recorded whose cells these are; they may come from a transplant donor.

The chain is built from TRBV29-1 and TRBJ2-1, with D tentatively TRBD2 (5 bases). The germline V gene has CDR1 SQVTM and CDR2 ANQGSEA. V gave up 2 bases and J gave up 0 bases, with 14 bases separating them. The CDR3 sequence is 16 residues long. The CDR3 sequence: CSVERWERHSYNEQFF. DNA for the CDR3: TGCAGCGTTGAACGATGGGAGAGACACTCCTACAATGAGCAGTTCTTC.

This clonotype was detected a few times. The chain has TRBV7-8 and TRBJ2-2; no clear D. CDR3 length: 13 residues. In germline, CDR1 is SGHVS, CDR2 FQNEAQ. V dropped 6 bases and J dropped 5 bases, with 10 bases sitting between them. CDR3 sequence reads: CASSGRATGELFF. For the CDR3, the DNA is TGTGCCAGCAGTGGCCGCGCAACCGGGGAGCTGTTTTTT.

The table lists this clonotype with a few counts. The gene calls are TRBV20-1 and TRBJ1-1, with D hard to call. Deletions cut 6 bases from V and 1 base from J, with 12 bases between. The germline CDR1 and CDR2 sequences are DFQATT and SNEGSKA (reference sequence). The CDR3 extends over 13 amino acids. CDR3: CSAPGWANTEAFF. The CDR3 DNA reads TGCAGTGCCCCAGGATGGGCGAACACTGAAGCTTTCTTT.

The chain is built from TRBV15 and TRBJ1-2; D gene ambiguous. With 0 bases removed from V and 6 bases from J, the gap between germline ends came to 11 bases. The length of the CDR3 is 14 residues. Germline V gene lookup returns CDR1 LNHNV and CDR2 YYDKDF (reference sequence). The CDR3 DNA reads TGTGCCACCAGCAGAGAAGGGTCCATTGATGGCTACACCTTC. Protein: CATSREGSIDGYTF.

This clonotype was counted many times. The chain recombines TRBV7-2 with TRBJ1-1, with 8 bases that match TRBD1. The length of the CDR3 is 14 residues. Unmatched junction bases numbered 1, after V lost 3 bases and J lost 1 base. Germline V CDR1 and CDR2: SGHTA, FQGNSA. The CDR3 sequence: CASSFGQGNTEAFF. The CDR3 DNA follows: TGTGCCAGCAGCTTCGGACAGGGGAACACTGAAGCTTTCTTT.

This clonotype was observed a handful of times. The CDR3 bases are TGTGCCAGCAGTTACGACAGGACCTATGGCTACACCTTC. This gives the protein CASSYDRTYGYTF. The J gene is TRBJ1-2, the V gene TRBV6-5, with D perhaps TRBD1 (6 bases). The CDR3 length is 13 residues. The V end lost 2 bases, the J end lost 4 bases, and 8 bases lay between the germline ends. Germline values: CDR1 MNHEY, CDR2 SVGAGI.

This chain links TRBV12-3 or TRBV12-4 with TRBJ1-4; TRBD1 matches at 10 bases. With V trimmed by 7 bases and J by 7 bases, 6 bases remained unmatched. CDR3 size: 14 residues. The CDR3 loop reads CASNRDRGFEKLFF. In nucleotides, the CDR3 is TGTGCCAGCAATAGGGACAGGGGCTTTGAAAAACTGTTTTTT.

J is TRBJ2-5 and V is TRBV12-3 or TRBV12-4; D is possibly TRBD2 (6 bases). The CDR3 is 15 amino acids. V gave up 1 base and J gave up 4 bases, with 13 bases separating them. This chain's CDR3 is CASSLGGGPLETQYF. Here the CDR3 DNA reads TGTGCCAGCAGTTTAGGTGGAGGGCCCTTAGAGACCCAGTACTTC.

V and J are TRBV4-3 and TRBJ2-7; 11 bases line up with TRBD2. There are 15 residues in the CDR3. The germline CDR1 and CDR2 sequences are LGHNA and YSLEER. V was clipped by 1 base and J by 4 bases; unmatched bases: 3. CDR3 sequence reads: CASSQGASGRYEQYF. CDR3 sequence (DNA): TGCGCCAGCAGCCAAGGCGCTAGCGGGAGGTACGAGCAGTACTTC.

This clonotype showed up just a few times. The rearrangement joins TRBV11-2 to TRBJ1-1; no definite D call. This CDR3 has 12 residues. Germline-derived CDR1 and CDR2 are SGHAT and FQNNGV. V lost 5 bases, J lost 6 bases, and 10 bases lay in between. CDR3 region: CASSPAGSEAFF. The CDR3 DNA reads TGTGCCAGCAGCCCAGCGGGGTCTGAAGCTTTCTTT.

There are a few counts of this clonotype. The chain uses TRBV18 and TRBJ1-4; D uncertain. Germline CDR1 and CDR2: KGHSH and LQKENI. The CDR3 is 14 amino acids. Trimming took off 3 bases at V and 0 bases at J, with 5 bases between the two ends. The CDR3 reads CASSPTATNEKLFF. As DNA, the CDR3 is TGTGCCAGCTCACCCACAGCAACTAATGAAAAACTGTTTTTT. Full variable domain (rest looked up from reference TRBV18 and TRBJ1-4): NAGVMQNPRHLVRRRGQEARLRCSPMKGHSHVYWYRQLPEEGLKFMVYLQKENIIDESGMPKERFSAEFPKEGPSILRIQQVVRGDSAAYFCASSPTATNEKLFFGSGTQLSVL.

This CDR3 reads CSARDEGRMGGPQHF. CDR3 DNA: TGCAGTGCTAGAGATGAGGGACGTATGGGAGGGCCCCAGCATTTT. V and J are TRBV20-1 and TRBJ1-5, with TRBD1 as a possible D gene (5 bases). Trimming stripped 0 bases from V and 9 bases from J, with 18 bases between. Germline V gives CDR1 DFQATT, CDR2 SNEGSKA (reference sequence). CDR3 length equals 15 residues.

The chain combines TRBV30 with TRBJ2-7, with 7 nucleotides matching TRBD2. This CDR3 is 14 amino acids long. V dropped 5 bases and J dropped 5; count of bases not matched to a gene: 12. The germline gives CDR1 GTSNPN, CDR2 SVGIG (reference sequence). CDR3 sequence: CAWDTRGSQDEQYF. For the CDR3, the DNA is TGTGCCTGGGACACGCGGGGGAGCCAGGACGAGCAGTACTTC.

This clonotype was seen more than once but under ten times. The V call is TRBV4-3, the J call TRBJ1-1, with 9 positions matching TRBD1. Trimming cost V 3 bases and J 8 bases; bases outside gene matches: 16. CDR1 is LGHNA, CDR2 YSLEER, per germline. CDR3 size: 17 residues. The CDR3 DNA reads TGCGCCAGCAGCCAGTCATTATTAGGGACAGGGTCAGCCGAAGCTTTCTTT. It translates to CASSQSLLGTGSAEAFF.